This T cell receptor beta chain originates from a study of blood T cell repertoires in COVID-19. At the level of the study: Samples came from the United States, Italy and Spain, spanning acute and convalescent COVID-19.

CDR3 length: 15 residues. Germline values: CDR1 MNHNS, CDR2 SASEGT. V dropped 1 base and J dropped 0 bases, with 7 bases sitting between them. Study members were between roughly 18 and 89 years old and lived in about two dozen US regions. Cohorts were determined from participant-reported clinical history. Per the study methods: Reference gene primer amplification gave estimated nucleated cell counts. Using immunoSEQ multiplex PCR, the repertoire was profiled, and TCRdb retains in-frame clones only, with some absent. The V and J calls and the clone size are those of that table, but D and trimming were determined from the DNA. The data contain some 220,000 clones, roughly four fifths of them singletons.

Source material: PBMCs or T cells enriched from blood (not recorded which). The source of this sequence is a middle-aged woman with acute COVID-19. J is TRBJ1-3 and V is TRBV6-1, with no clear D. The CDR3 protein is CASSEGGLSGNTIYF. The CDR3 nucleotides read TGTGCCAGCAGTGAAGGCGGACTCTCTGGAAACACCATATATTTT.